Listed here is a single T cell receptor (beta chain). This CDR3 is built from 13 residues. V was shortened by 1 base and J by 7 bases, with 10 bases between the two germline ends. Germline V lookup: CDR1 MNHNS, CDR2 SASEGT. The data were produced by immunoSEQ multiplex PCR, yet TCRdb's version contains in-frame clones alone and is incomplete. The sample holds 29,000 or so clones, 80% to 85% seen once. This entry is derived from a study of blood T cell repertoires in COVID-19. In the study overall: Acute and convalescent COVID-19 specimens originated in the United States, Italy and Spain. The analysed material was cDNA or gDNA that came from T cells, B-cell-depleted T cells, or PBMCs.

The sequencing input was peripheral blood. The sequence came from a man older than 75 with active COVID-19. This rearrangement joins TRBV6-1 to TRBJ1-1, with D unresolved. The CDR3 sequence is CASSEGIHLEAFF. CDR3 nucleotide sequence: TGTGCCAGCAGTGAAGGAATACACCTTGAAGCTTTCTTT.